The 18 T cell receptor beta chains listed next were all sequenced from one sample in a study of PD-1 blockade in classical Hodgkin lymphoma. Assay: immunoSEQ multiplex PCR; the TCRdb copy retains only in-frame clones and omits some. The sample consists of more than 60,000 clones, more than 90% of them appearing once. The patients all showed relapse after autologous stem cell transplantation, while their brentuximab vedotin exposure varied. Sequenced here: peripheral blood mononuclear cells (PBMCs), sampled at baseline. The receptors derive from a human donor with classical Hodgkin lymphoma.

The chain uses TRBV12-5 and TRBJ2-7; 14 bases are a match to TRBD2. J was trimmed by 0 bases and V by 5 bases; bases with no gene match: 9. In germline, CDR1 is LGHNT, CDR2 FRNRAP. This CDR3 contains 18 residues. This CDR3 is CASGPRTSGRRSSYEQYF. The DNA of the CDR3 is TGTGCTAGTGGTCCCCGGACTAGCGGGAGGCGCAGCTCCTACGAGCAGTACTTC.

This chain uses TRBV10-3 with TRBJ2-7; D is perhaps TRBD1 or TRBD2 (6 bases each). CDR1 is ENHRY, CDR2 SYGVKD, per germline. The CDR3 totals 14 residues. V dropped 1 base and J dropped 5 bases, with 12 bases sitting between them. DNA of the CDR3: TGTGCCATCAGTGAGTTTGGGGGGCAGAACGAGCAGTACTTC. Translating gives CAISEFGGQNEQYF.

The chain recombines TRBV19 with TRBJ2-4; D perhaps matches TRBD1 (6 bases). Germline-derived CDR1 and CDR2 are LNHDA and SQIVND (reference sequence). Trimming removed 3 bases at V and 4 bases at J, with 10 bases between. The CDR3 runs 14 residues. CDR3 DNA: TGTGCCAGTAGTATTTGGCAGGGGAAAAACATTCAGTACTTC. Translating gives CASSIWQGKNIQYF. The full variable domain, with the rest looked up from reference TRBV19 and TRBJ2-4, is DGGITQSPKYLFRKEGQNVTLSCEQNLNHDAMYWYRQDPGQGLRLIYYSQIVNDFQKGDIAEGYSVSREKKESFPLTVTSAQKNPTAFYLCASSIWQGKNIQYFGAGTRLSVL.

This rearrangement joins TRBV7-9 to TRBJ2-6; D not resolved. The V end was cut by 1 base, the J end by 2 bases, with 9 bases between. This CDR3 contains 16 residues. Per the germline V gene, CDR1 is SEHNR and CDR2 is FQNEAQ (reference sequence). The CDR3 loop is CASSLEGYPGANVLTF. The CDR3 coding sequence is TGTGCCAGCAGCTTAGAAGGATATCCTGGGGCCAACGTCCTGACTTTC. Full variable domain (outside the CDR3, taken from reference TRBV7-9 and TRBJ2-6): DTGVSQNPRHKITKRGQNVTFRCDPISEHNRLYWYRQTLGQGPEFLTYFQNEAQLEKSRLLSDRFSAERPKGSFSTLEIQRTEQGDSAMYLCASSLEGYPGANVLTFGAGSRLTVL.

The V and J genes are TRBV14 and TRBJ2-7; 10 bases align to TRBD1. Germline lookup yields CDR1 SGHDN and CDR2 FVKESK. The V gene end was trimmed by 6 bases and the J gene end by 5 bases; junction bases not matched to a gene: 10. The CDR3 runs to 15 residues. The CDR3, as DNA: TGTGCCAGCAGGAAGGCCGGGACAGGGGTCGACGAGCAGTACTTC. It yields the protein CASRKAGTGVDEQYF. The complete variable domain, with remaining parts taken from reference TRBV14 and TRBJ2-7, reads EAGVTQFPSHSVIEKGQTVTLRCDPISGHDNLYWYRRVMGKEIKFLLHFVKESKQDESGMPNNRFLAERTGGTYSTLKVQPAELEDSGVYFCASRKAGTGVDEQYFGPGTRLTVT.

The CDR3 region is CASSYDRGSEQYF. The CDR3 region has the DNA TGTGCCAGCAGCTACGACAGGGGAAGCGAGCAGTACTTC. This chain links TRBV27 with TRBJ2-7, with 8 nucleotides matching TRBD1. CDR3 size: 13 residues. After removal of 6 bases from V and 6 bases from J, the junction contained 7 bases not matched to a gene. Per germline, CDR1 MNHEY and CDR2 SMNVEV (reference sequence).

CDR3 coding DNA: TGTGCCAGTAGTAGACAGGGTACCACAGATACGCAGTATTTT. The encoded protein is CASSRQGTTDTQYF. V is TRBV19 and J is TRBJ2-3, with TRBD1 matching over 7 bases. V dropped 4 bases and J dropped 2; count of bases not matched to a gene: 3. The CDR3 is made up of 14 amino acids. The germline V gene encodes CDR1 LNHDA and CDR2 SQIVND (reference sequence).

The V call is TRBV6-5, the J call TRBJ1-2, with unresolved D. The V end was cut by 0 bases, the J end by 3 bases, with 8 bases between. CDR1 is MNHEY and CDR2 is SVGAGI in the germline V gene. This CDR3 region has 14 residues. The CDR3 DNA follows: TGTGCCAGCAGTTACTCGGAACAGCACTATGGCTACACCTTC. Translated, it gives CASSYSEQHYGYTF.

The chain is built from TRBV28 and TRBJ1-6; D is possibly TRBD1 (5 bases). CDR3 length: 14 residues. Looked up from germline, CDR1 is MDHEN and CDR2 is SYDVKM. V lost 3 bases to trimming and J lost 8 bases, with 11 bases between them. CDR3 sequence: CASSFAGQDSPLHF. CDR3 bases: TGTGCCAGCAGTTTTGCAGGGCAGGATTCACCCCTCCACTTT.

This clone was seen a single time. The rearrangement joins TRBV7-2 to TRBJ2-1; no clear D. Trimming removed 1 base at V and 5 bases at J, with 12 bases between. Germline V gives CDR1 SGHTA, CDR2 FQGNSA. CDR3 length equals 15 residues. The CDR3, as DNA: TGTGCCAGCAGCTTAGATTCTCAAAGAAACAATGAGCAGTTCTTC. It specifies CASSLDSQRNNEQFF.

The J gene is TRBJ2-7, the V gene TRBV5-5, with 8 nucleotides matching TRBD2. Germline CDR1 and CDR2: SGHKS and YYEKEE (reference sequence). This CDR3 contains 14 residues. V shed 4 bases and J 2 bases; nucleotides not matched to a gene: 5. CDR3 sequence (DNA): TGTGCCAGCAGCCCCACGGGGGGGCCCTACGAGCAGTACTTC. This codes for CASSPTGGPYEQYF.

The gene calls are TRBV18 and TRBJ2-7; TRBD1 matches 10 bases. V was pared by 2 bases and J by 3 bases, with 4 bases of the junction left unmatched. This CDR3 is built from 15 residues. Germline lookup yields CDR1 KGHSH and CDR2 LQKENI. DNA for the CDR3: TGTGCCAGCTCACCAGGGACAGGGGACGACTACGAGCAGTACTTC. This encodes CASSPGTGDDYEQYF.

The chain recombines TRBV28 with TRBJ1-6; the D is unclear. V gave up 4 bases and J gave up 10 bases, with 11 bases separating them. This CDR3 contains 13 residues. CDR1 is MDHEN and CDR2 is SYDVKM in the germline V gene. The CDR3 DNA reads as TGTGCCAGCAGTTCGGGAGATTACTCACCCCTCCACTTT. This encodes CASSSGDYSPLHF. The full variable domain, with the rest looked up from reference TRBV28 and TRBJ1-6, is DVKVTQSSRYLVKRTGEKVFLECVQDMDHENMFWYRQDPGLGLRLIYFSYDVKMKEKGDIPEGYSVSREKKERFSLILESASTNQTSMYLCASSSGDYSPLHFGNGTRLTVT.

This chain links TRBV7-6 with TRBJ2-1, with TRBD2 matching over 12 bases. The CDR3 consists of 16 residues. The trim removed 2 bases at V and 6 bases at J, leaving 5 bases unmatched. Germline assignment: CDR1 SGHVS and CDR2 FNYEAQ. CDR3 loop: CASSLRGTSGPNEQFF. CDR3 DNA sequence: TGTGCCAGCAGCTTAAGGGGGACTAGCGGGCCCAATGAGCAGTTCTTC. Using reference TRBV7-6 and TRBJ2-1 for the parts outside the CDR3, the full variable domain is GAGVSQSPRYKVTKRGQDVALRCDPISGHVSLYWYRQALGQGPEFLTYFNYEAQQDKSGLPNDRFSAERPEGSISTLTIQRTEQRDSAMYRCASSLRGTSGPNEQFFGPGTRLTVL.

V is TRBV27 and J is TRBJ2-5, with D perhaps matching TRBD2 (6 bases). CDR3 length equals 16 residues. Trimming took 5 bases from V and 1 from J, leaving 17 bases between them. CDR1 and CDR2 (germline): MNHEY, SMNVEV (reference sequence). CDR3 nucleotides: TGTGCCAGCAGTCCAGCGGGCAGCCTAGCCCAAGAGACCCAGTACTTC. It encodes CASSPAGSLAQETQYF.

The chain recombines TRBV20-1 with TRBJ2-7; D ambiguous. V lost 6 bases, J lost 2 bases, and 5 bases lay in between. CDR1 is DFQATT, CDR2 SNEGSKA, per germline (reference sequence). The CDR3 has 10 residues. The CDR3 loop reads CSATTYEQYF. The CDR3 DNA reads as TGCAGTGCCACCACCTACGAGCAGTACTTC.

The chain has TRBV27 and TRBJ2-7; D uncertain. The CDR3 spans 14 residues. V lost 4 bases to trimming and J lost 2 bases, with 12 bases between them. Germline loops: CDR1 MNHEY, CDR2 SMNVEV (reference sequence). In DNA, the CDR3 is TGTGCCAGCAGTTCCGGATCTAACCCCTACGAGCAGTACTTC. It encodes CASSSGSNPYEQYF.

V is TRBV5-1 and J is TRBJ1-1; TRBD1 might be the D (5 bases). From germline, CDR1 is SGHRS and CDR2 YFSETQ. Trimming shortened V by 5 bases and J by 1 base, and 15 bases separated the two germline ends. CDR3 size: 15 residues. As DNA, the CDR3 is TGCGCCAGCAGTCCCTCCGGGGGGGAGAACACTGAAGCTTTCTTT. Translated, it gives CASSPSGGENTEAFF.